The entry that follows covers one T cell receptor (beta chain) sequence. Participant reports of clinical history set cohort assignment. As processed by the authors: Amplification of reference gene primers was used by the study to estimate nucleated cell counts. Method: immunoSEQ multiplex PCR; TCRdb's copy keeps in-frame clones and lacks some. From that table come the V and J calls and clone size; the DNA was used to work out D and trimming. The sample consists of fewer than 400,000 clones, roughly 86% of them appearing once. The data were taken from a study of blood T cell repertoires in COVID-19. The V gene lost 10 bases and the J gene lost 2 bases, with 9 bases spanning the gap. Germline CDR1 reads WNHNN; CDR2 reads SYGVQD (reference sequence). CDR3 length: 11 residues.

The sample comprised PBMCs or T cells enriched from blood (not recorded which). The chain couples TRBV10-1 to TRBJ2-7, with D possibly matching TRBD1 (5 bases). The sequence was collected from a woman between 18 and 29 years old who had recovered from COVID-19. DNA of the CDR3: TGCGCCAAAGACAGCCCCTACGAGCAGTACTTC. It encodes CAKDSPYEQYF.